One and the same sample provided the 22 T cell receptor beta chains below, sequenced in a study of PD-1 blockade in classical Hodgkin lymphoma. The protocol was immunoSEQ multiplex PCR, while the TCRdb copy is restricted to in-frame clones and leaves out a portion. The sample yields fewer than 35,000 clones, about 80% seen once. Specified time point: cycle 4 day 1 (C4D1), after less than seven weeks of nivolumab. With no exception, relapse followed autologous stem cell transplantation in all patients, and brentuximab vedotin exposure varied. The CD4+ T cells used were purified from thawed PBMCs through magnetic negative selection. This specimen was CD4+ T cells from blood, taken before the fourth cycle of nivolumab. All receptors derive from a human donor with classical Hodgkin lymphoma.

This clone appeared a single time. The chain couples TRBV19 to TRBJ1-1; D ambiguous. Germline V gives CDR1 LNHDA, CDR2 SQIVND (reference sequence). The CDR3 is 14 residues long. Trimming took 0 bases from V and 7 from J, leaving 12 bases between them. The CDR3 DNA sequence: TGTGCCAGTAGTATAGAAGCAGGCGAGGGTGAAGCTTTCTTT. This encodes CASSIEAGEGEAFF.

The chain joins TRBV28 to TRBJ1-2, with D maybe TRBD1 (5 bases). V was cut by 5 bases and J by 6 bases, with 19 bases left in between. The CDR3 length is 15 residues. CDR1 is MDHEN, CDR2 SYDVKM, per germline. The CDR3 loop reads CASSNRGRGSHGYTF. DNA of the CDR3: TGTGCCAGCAGTAATAGGGGACGGGGCTCCCATGGCTACACCTTC.

J is TRBJ2-6 and V is TRBV9; D remains unclear. Germline V lookup: CDR1 SGDLS, CDR2 YYNGEE. Deletions cut 0 bases from V and 2 bases from J, with 3 bases between. The CDR3 spans 14 residues. The CDR3 nucleotides are TGTGCCAGCAGCGTAGGGGCTGGGGCCAACGTCCTGACTTTC. This sequence encodes CASSVGAGANVLTF. Full variable domain (remainder filled in from reference TRBV9 and TRBJ2-6): DSGVTQTPKHLITATGQRVTLRCSPRSGDLSVYWYQQSLDQGLQFLIQYYNGEERAKGNILERFSAQQFPDLHSELNLSSLELGDSALYFCASSVGAGANVLTFGAGSRLTVL.

The rearrangement links TRBV13 to TRBJ2-5; the match to TRBD1 covers 8 bases. This CDR3 has 16 residues. CDR1 is PRHDT and CDR2 is FYEKMQ in the germline V gene (reference sequence). The ends lost 5 bases at V and 5 bases at J; junction bases unmatched: 13. The CDR3 nucleotides read TGTGCCAGCAGCACGTACCTGGACAGGGAAGGTGAGACCCAGTACTTC. Translating it yields CASSTYLDREGETQYF. Based on the CDR3 plus reference TRBV13 and TRBJ2-5, the full variable domain is AAGVIQSPRHLIKEKRETATLKCYPIPRHDTVYWYQQGPGQDPQFLISFYEKMQSDKGSIPDRFSAQQFSDYHSELNMSSLELGDSALYFCASSTYLDREGETQYFGPGTRLLVL.

The chain has TRBV5-6 and TRBJ1-4; D unclear. V lost 0 bases, J lost 7 bases, and 13 bases lay in between. CDR3 length equals 15 residues. Germline V gene lookup returns CDR1 SGHDT and CDR2 YYEEEE. DNA for the CDR3: TGTGCCAGCAGCTTGGAGGACGAGACTTTTGAAAAACTGTTTTTT. Its translation is CASSLEDETFEKLFF.

This chain connects TRBV19 to TRBJ2-7; TRBD2 agrees at 7 bases. J gave up 2 bases and V 5 bases, and 9 bases lay outside the gene matches. CDR3 length: 15 amino acids. Per the germline V gene, CDR1 is LNHDA and CDR2 is SQIVND (reference sequence). This CDR3 is CASSGAGRGTYEQYF. The CDR3 DNA follows: TGTGCCAGTAGTGGAGCGGGGAGGGGTACCTACGAGCAGTACTTC.

This chain connects TRBV6-1 to TRBJ1-1, with TRBD1 as a possible D gene (5 bases). This CDR3 comprises 14 residues. Between the trimmed V and J ends, which lost 6 bases and 1 base, there was a span of 12 bases. CDR1 and CDR2 from the germline V gene are MNHNS and SASEGT. The CDR3 nucleotides read TGTGCCAGCAGGGTAGGGGCCGAGAACACTGAAGCTTTCTTT. Protein product: CASRVGAENTEAFF.

This clone was seen only a few times. The chain links TRBV4-2 to TRBJ1-2, with D perhaps matching TRBD1 (6 bases). Trimming took 0 bases from V and 4 from J, leaving 15 bases between them. In germline, CDR1 is LGHNA, CDR2 YNFKEQ. The CDR3 has 16 residues. This CDR3 reads CASSQDPEGGPYGYTF. The CDR3 nucleotides read TGTGCCAGCAGCCAAGACCCCGAGGGGGGGCCCTATGGCTACACCTTC.

This clone was seen only a few times. This sample includes further DNA sequences coding for the same CDR3. This chain joins TRBV7-2 and TRBJ2-7; D assignment may be TRBD1 or TRBD2 (5 bases each). Germline V gene lookup returns CDR1 SGHTA and CDR2 FQGNSA. This CDR3 is built from 12 residues. Trimming pared 5 bases from V and 4 bases from J, leaving 9 bases between. In DNA, the CDR3 is TGTGCCAGCAGCCTGGGGGAATACGAGCAGTACTTC. Its translation: CASSLGEYEQYF.

This clone was recorded once. The chain combines TRBV30 with TRBJ2-2, with TRBD1 identical over 8 bases. The CDR3 loop spans 16 amino acids. Germline assignment: CDR1 GTSNPN and CDR2 SVGIG (reference sequence). The ends lost 4 bases at V and 6 bases at J; junction bases unmatched: 13. The CDR3 DNA reads TGTGCCTGGAAGTCAGGGGGCGCAAGGAGGGCCGGGGAGCTGTTTTTT. Residues: CAWKSGGARRAGELFF.

The rearrangement links TRBV7-2 to TRBJ2-2; D is unresolved. CDR3 length: 13 amino acids. Germline CDR1 is SGHTA and CDR2 is FQGNSA. Trimming removed 0 bases from V and 4 bases from J, with 3 bases in between. The CDR3 bases are TGTGCCAGCAGCTTAGCCACCACCGGGGAGCTGTTTTTT. It is translated as CASSLATTGELFF.

This chain links TRBV6-5 with TRBJ2-7; tentatively, D is TRBD2 (6 bases). With 2 bases removed from V and 7 bases from J, the gap between germline ends came to 9 bases. The germline V gene has CDR1 MNHEY and CDR2 SVGAGI. This CDR3 region has 12 residues. CDR3 sequence: CASSYGGIEQYF. CDR3 bases: TGTGCCAGCAGTTACGGGGGGATTGAGCAGTACTTC.

The J gene is TRBJ1-3, the V gene TRBV30; D is perhaps TRBD1 (5 bases). The CDR3 length is 15 residues. V was shortened by 8 bases and J by 0 bases, with 17 bases between the two germline ends. Germline CDR1 and CDR2: GTSNPN and SVGIG (reference sequence). CDR3 residues: CALTRGILSGNTIYF. For the CDR3, the DNA is TGTGCCCTTACCCGGGGGATCCTCTCTGGAAACACCATATATTTT.

This clone was observed a few times. The rearrangement uses TRBV6-4 and TRBJ1-5, with a possible D match to TRBD1 (6 bases). The CDR3 is 17 amino acids. Germline CDR1 MRHNA, CDR2 SNTAGT. V was shortened by 6 bases and J by 6 bases, with 24 bases between the two germline ends. The CDR3 sequence: CASRKENRDKSVQPQHF. The CDR3 bases are TGTGCCAGCAGAAAAGAGAATCGGGACAAGTCTGTTCAGCCCCAGCATTTT.

V usage is TRBV28 and J usage is TRBJ1-2; D may be TRBD1 (5 bases). The CDR3 totals 12 residues. In germline, CDR1 is MDHEN, CDR2 SYDVKM. Trimming left V 4 bases short and J 2 bases short, with 5 bases between. The CDR3: CASSSGNYGYTF. In nucleotides, the CDR3 is TGTGCCAGCAGTTCAGGGAACTATGGCTACACCTTC.

CDR3 in amino acids: CASSYSTQGGYEQYF. In DNA, the CDR3 is TGTGCCAGCAGTTACTCGACACAGGGTGGCTACGAGCAGTACTTC. The chain combines TRBV6-5 with TRBJ2-7; D is possibly TRBD1 (6 bases). Looked up from germline, CDR1 is MNHEY and CDR2 is SVGAGI. The V end lost 0 bases, the J end lost 3 bases, and 12 bases lay between the germline ends. CDR3 size: 15 residues.

The chain employs TRBV6-1 and TRBJ2-3, with 7 bases aligning to TRBD1. Germline CDR1 MNHNS, CDR2 SASEGT. V gave up 4 bases and J gave up 2 bases; unmatched junction bases: 9. The CDR3 loop spans 16 amino acids. For the CDR3, the DNA is TGTGCCAGCAGTGTTAGACAGGGCCGAAACACAGATACGCAGTATTTT. It encodes CASSVRQGRNTDTQYF.

The chain carries TRBV7-8 and TRBJ1-2, with D perhaps matching TRBD1 (6 bases). V gave up 1 base and J gave up 8 bases, with 8 bases separating them. The CDR3 contains 12 residues. Per germline, CDR1 SGHVS and CDR2 FQNEAQ. As DNA, the CDR3 is TGTGCCAGCAGCTTAGACAGGGAGGGCTACACCTTC. Translation gives CASSLDREGYTF. Supplemented by reference TRBV7-8 and TRBJ1-2, the full variable domain reads GAGVSQSPRYKVAKRGQDVALRCDPISGHVSLFWYQQALGQGPEFLTYFQNEAQLDKSGLPSDRFFAERPEGSVSTLKIQRTQQEDSAVYLCASSLDREGYTFGSGTRLTVV.

This clone showed up just a few times. V is TRBV19 and J is TRBJ1-2; D gene ambiguous. The V gene lost 5 bases and the J gene lost 3 bases, with 13 bases spanning the gap. Germline V gives CDR1 LNHDA, CDR2 SQIVND (reference sequence). The CDR3 has 14 amino acids. The CDR3 nucleotides are TGTGCCAGTAGTGGAGATCGAACGTACTATGGCTACACCTTC. Translation: CASSGDRTYYGYTF.

This clone showed up just a few times. The chain combines TRBV5-1 with TRBJ1-6; a weak D match, TRBD1 (5 bases). The germline V and J ends were trimmed by 0 bases and 8 bases, with 18 bases remaining between them. The V gene's germline CDR1 is SGHRS and CDR2 YFSETQ. The length of the CDR3 is 17 residues. In nucleotides, the CDR3 is TGCGCCAGCAGCTTGGGCTTCACAGGTGACTTCTATTCACCCCTCCACTTT. Translation: CASSLGFTGDFYSPLHF. The full variable domain, completed using reference TRBV5-1 and TRBJ1-6, is KAGVTQTPRYLIKTRGQQVTLSCSPISGHRSVSWYQQTPGQGLQFLFEYFSETQRNKGNFPGRFSGRQFSNSRSEMNVSTLELGDSALYLCASSLGFTGDFYSPLHFGNGTRLTVT.

This chain joins TRBV5-1 and TRBJ2-7; 8 positions agree with TRBD1. The CDR3 runs to 12 residues. Germline V gene lookup returns CDR1 SGHRS and CDR2 YFSETQ. J was trimmed by 3 bases and V by 7 bases; bases with no gene match: 3. The CDR3 loop reads CASGTGGYEQYF. The CDR3 DNA sequence: TGCGCCAGCGGAACAGGGGGCTACGAGCAGTACTTC.

The CDR3 is CASSRAGGLYNEQFF. The CDR3 DNA sequence: TGTGCCAGCAGTAGGGCGGGGGGGCTGTACAATGAGCAGTTCTTC. The chain links TRBV6-4 to TRBJ2-1, with 9 bases aligning to TRBD2. Germline V lookup: CDR1 MRHNA, CDR2 SNTAGT. The CDR3 is made up of 15 amino acids. The trim removed 5 bases at V and 4 bases at J, leaving 6 bases unmatched.